This T cell receptor beta chain stems from a study of vaccination and CD4 T cells after COVID-19. For this clonotype: Antigen: not known.

CDR1 is WNHNN and CDR2 is SYGVQD in the germline V gene (reference sequence). The CDR3 runs 13 residues. V was shortened by 4 bases and J by 1 base, with 7 bases between the two germline ends. The treatment is: roughly 10-day PBMC culture with coronavirus spike peptide pools or control peptides (ViraFEST assay). The Oncomine TCR Beta short-read assay was applied to DNA of cultured CD4+ T cells. TCRdb analysed the PCR reads with MiXCR anew, one entry per CDR3 protein. Among 10,000 to 15,000 distinct CDR3 sequences, roughly 50% were seen once, and the ten largest hold about 24%. This rearrangement joins TRBV10-1 to TRBJ2-5; D ambiguous. The receptor comes from a human donor who had recovered from COVID-19. Sequencing input: CD4+ T cells from blood, cultured in vitro. The CDR3 spells CASSAQRQETQYF. The DNA for the CDR3 is TGCGCCAGCAGTGCCCAGCGCCAAGAGACCCAGTACTTC.